This TCR beta chain was captured by sequencing in a study of blood T cell repertoires in COVID-19. Study background: COVID-19 samples from acute and convalescent phases originated in the United States, Italy and Spain. Nucleic acid was either cDNA or gDNA, and it came from T cells, B-cell-depleted T cells, or PBMCs.

In the authors' workflow: Amplified reference gene primers provided the basis for estimating nucleated cell counts. Clones were read by immunoSEQ multiplex PCR, and TCRdb kept only the in-frame ones, dropping some. For V, J and clone size, that table is used; D and trimming come from the DNA. The table includes around 240,000 clones, approximately 81% detected once. Specimen: peripheral blood. The source of this sequence is a man aged 35-49 years with acute or convalescent COVID-19.

CDR3 protein: CASSLQTGAAEAFF. The CDR3, as DNA: TGTGCCAGCAGCCTCCAGACAGGGGCGGCTGAAGCTTTCTTT. The chain links TRBV11-2 to TRBJ1-1, with TRBD1 matching 8 bases. The CDR3 is 14 amino acids. Germline loops: CDR1 SGHAT, CDR2 FQNNGV. The trim removed 5 bases at V and 6 bases at J, leaving 8 bases unmatched.